A selection of T cell receptor beta chains follows, all from one sample in a study of CD8 T cells in ankylosing spondylitis. TCRdb independently ran MiXCR on the 5' RACE reads; one entry per CDR3 protein. Altogether nearly 350,000 distinct CDR3 sequences are present, about 15% being singletons, with the ten largest covering approximately 0.99%. The material sequenced was blood, either unsorted or a sorted T cell fraction (not recorded which). The receptors come from a male donor with ankylosing spondylitis or in good health (not recorded which). The CDR3 runs from the conserved cysteine through the conserved F or W. The D gene is left open where the match is weak. Some rows mark clone size as missing; the rest say once, few, many or name a class of expanded clone.

v_gene: TRBV7-9
d_gene: TRBD2
abundance: NA
j_gene: TRBJ2-2
CDR3nt: TGTGCCAGCAGCCCGATTCGGACTAGCGGGGGCACCGGGGAGCTGTTTTTT
CDR3aa: CASSPIRTSGGTGELFF

v_gene: TRBV5-1
d_gene: TRBD1
abundance: many
j_gene: TRBJ1-5
CDR3nt: TGCGCCAGCAGCCTCGGGACAGGGCTTCAGCCCCAGCATTTT
CDR3aa: CASSLGTGLQPQHF

v_gene: TRBV12-3/TRBV12-4
d_gene: NA
abundance: few
j_gene: TRBJ2-1
CDR3nt: TGTGCCAGCAGTTTTCGGCCTTACAATGAGCAGTTCTTC
CDR3aa: CASSFRPYNEQFF

v_gene: TRBV11-2
d_gene: TRBD2
abundance: few
j_gene: TRBJ2-7
CDR3nt: TGTGCCAGCAGCTTAGGACCGGGACTAGCGGGGGGCGTCTCCTACGAGCAGTACTTC
CDR3aa: CASSLGPGLAGGVSYEQYF

v_gene: TRBV12-3/TRBV12-4
d_gene: NA
abundance: NA
j_gene: TRBJ1-1
CDR3nt: TGTGCCAGCAATAGGGGGGACACTGAAGCTTTCTTT
CDR3aa: CASNRGDTEAFF

v_gene: TRBV5-5
d_gene: NA
abundance: NA
j_gene: TRBJ2-3
CDR3nt: TGTGCCAGCAGCACCGGGACTTTTAGCACAGATACGCAGTATTTT
CDR3aa: CASSTGTFSTDTQYF

v_gene: TRBV7-9
d_gene: NA
abundance: few
j_gene: TRBJ1-2
CDR3nt: TGTGCCAGCAGCCCCACCTCCCAGCGTGGGGGCGGCTACACCTTC
CDR3aa: CASSPTSQRGGGYTF

v_gene: TRBV12-3/TRBV12-4
d_gene: NA
abundance: many
j_gene: TRBJ1-2
CDR3nt: TGTGCCAGCATCGCCAGGACCCAGGGGTTATACGGCTACACCTTC
CDR3aa: CASIARTQGLYGYTF

v_gene: TRBV5-5
d_gene: NA
abundance: few
j_gene: TRBJ2-4
CDR3nt: TGTGCCAGCAGCTTGGCGCTAGCTGCCAAAAACATTCAGTACTTC
CDR3aa: CASSLALAAKNIQYF

v_gene: TRBV29-1
d_gene: NA
abundance: NA
j_gene: TRBJ2-2
CDR3nt: TGCAGCGTTTGGAGGAACACCGGGGAGCTGTTTTTT
CDR3aa: CSVWRNTGELFF

v_gene: TRBV12-3/TRBV12-4
d_gene: NA
abundance: few
j_gene: TRBJ2-1
CDR3nt: TGTGCCAGCAGTTGGGGGAAGCGGGCTAGGGCCAATGAGCAGTTCTTC
CDR3aa: CASSWGKRARANEQFF

v_gene: TRBV12-3/TRBV12-4
d_gene: NA
abundance: NA
j_gene: TRBJ2-6
CDR3nt: TGTGCCAGCACCCCTACGGCGTCCCGTGAAGGGGCCAACGTCCTGACTTTC
CDR3aa: CASTPTASREGANVLTF

v_gene: TRBV12-3/TRBV12-4
d_gene: TRBD1
abundance: NA
j_gene: TRBJ1-2
CDR3nt: TGTGCCAGCAGTTCCCGAAGCCGTACAGGGGCCTATGGCTACACCTTC
CDR3aa: CASSSRSRTGAYGYTF

v_gene: TRBV7-9
d_gene: NA
abundance: NA
j_gene: TRBJ2-7
CDR3nt: TGTGCCAGCAGCTTACGTCAGGGGGGTGGTGAGCAGTACTTC
CDR3aa: CASSLRQGGGEQYF

v_gene: TRBV12-3/TRBV12-4
d_gene: NA
abundance: many
j_gene: TRBJ1-5
CDR3nt: TGTGCCAGCAGTTTAGCGGGGAATCAGCCCCAGCATTTT
CDR3aa: CASSLAGNQPQHF

v_gene: TRBV5-1
d_gene: NA
abundance: NA
j_gene: TRBJ2-3
CDR3nt: TGCGCAAGCAAAGTGGGGAGCACAGATACGCAGTATTTT
CDR3aa: CASKVGSTDTQYF

v_gene: TRBV21-1
d_gene: NA
abundance: NA
j_gene: TRBJ1-1
CDR3nt: TGTGCCAGGTCGTCATCCCAACCTACGGGGGTCTCCTGGACCGGGACTGAAGCTTTCTTT
CDR3aa: CARSSSQPTGVSWTGTEAFF

v_gene: TRBV3-1
d_gene: TRBD1
abundance: few
j_gene: TRBJ1-1
CDR3nt: TGTGCCAGCGGGAAGACAGGGGGCATGAACACTGAAGCTTTCTTT
CDR3aa: CASGKTGGMNTEAFF

v_gene: TRBV4-1
d_gene: NA
abundance: many
j_gene: TRBJ2-2
CDR3nt: TGCGCCAGCAGCCAACTACTAGTAAACACCGGGGAGCTGTTTTTT
CDR3aa: CASSQLLVNTGELFF

v_gene: TRBV5-1
d_gene: TRBD2
abundance: NA
j_gene: TRBJ2-1
CDR3nt: TGCGCCAGCAGCTTGGATTTGCTAGCGGGAAAAGGGAATGAGCAGTTCTTC
CDR3aa: CASSLDLLAGKGNEQFF

v_gene: TRBV29-1
d_gene: TRBD1
abundance: few
j_gene: TRBJ1-5
CDR3nt: TGCAGCGTTACCACAGGGGGAGGCAATCAGCCCCAGCATTTT
CDR3aa: CSVTTGGGNQPQHF

v_gene: TRBV20-1
d_gene: NA
abundance: NA
j_gene: TRBJ1-1
CDR3nt: TGCAGTGCTAGATTCAGCTCCTACACTGAAGCTTTCTTT
CDR3aa: CSARFSSYTEAFF

v_gene: TRBV9
d_gene: NA
abundance: few
j_gene: TRBJ2-7
CDR3nt: TGTGCCAGCAGCGTAGGCCCCCCCCCACTGACGGAGTCTCATTCCTACGAGCAGTACTTC
CDR3aa: CASSVGPPPLTESHSYEQYF

v_gene: TRBV2
d_gene: TRBD2
abundance: NA
j_gene: TRBJ2-1
CDR3nt: TGTGCCAGCAGGAGAGCGGGGGGGTCGTTTGTGGCCTACAATGAGCAGTTCTTC
CDR3aa: CASRRAGGSFVAYNEQFF

v_gene: TRBV5-1
d_gene: NA
abundance: few
j_gene: TRBJ2-5
CDR3nt: TGCGCCAGCAGCAATTATCGGGAGACCCAGTACTTC
CDR3aa: CASSNYRETQYF

v_gene: TRBV6-5
d_gene: TRBD1
abundance: NA
j_gene: TRBJ2-2
CDR3nt: TGTGCCAGCAGTTCTCGACAGGGGGCGGTATCTGGGGAGCTGTTTTTT
CDR3aa: CASSSRQGAVSGELFF

v_gene: TRBV7-9
d_gene: NA
abundance: NA
j_gene: TRBJ1-6
CDR3nt: TGTGCCAGCAGCTTAGCGGTCGTAGGGGATTCACCCCTCCACTTT
CDR3aa: CASSLAVVGDSPLHF

v_gene: TRBV20-1
d_gene: TRBD2
abundance: NA
j_gene: TRBJ2-5
CDR3nt: TGCAGTGCTCCCAGCGGGGGGGAGACCCAGTACTTC
CDR3aa: CSAPSGGETQYF

v_gene: TRBV4-2
d_gene: TRBD1
abundance: NA
j_gene: TRBJ1-2
CDR3nt: TGTGCCAGCAGCCCATCGACAGGGGGCGCAACGATTAACTATGGCTACACCTTC
CDR3aa: CASSPSTGGATINYGYTF

v_gene: TRBV18
d_gene: NA
abundance: NA
j_gene: TRBJ2-2
CDR3nt: TGTGCCAGCTCACCAAGGGGGACCGCGAACACCGGGGAGCTGTTTTTT
CDR3aa: CASSPRGTANTGELFF

v_gene: TRBV25-1
d_gene: TRBD1
abundance: many
j_gene: TRBJ1-1
CDR3nt: TGTGCCAGCAACCTAGGGGTGACAGGGGTTACTGAAGCTTTCTTT
CDR3aa: CASNLGVTGVTEAFF

v_gene: TRBV3-1
d_gene: NA
abundance: NA
j_gene: TRBJ1-1
CDR3nt: TGTGCCAGCAGCCGCTGGACCGGACACACTGAAGCTTTCTTT
CDR3aa: CASSRWTGHTEAFF

v_gene: TRBV2
d_gene: NA
abundance: few
j_gene: TRBJ1-1
CDR3nt: TGTGCCAGCAGCCTACATCAGGGAGCTTTCTTT
CDR3aa: CASSLHQGAFF

v_gene: TRBV5-1
d_gene: NA
abundance: NA
j_gene: TRBJ2-7
CDR3nt: TGCGCCAGCAGCGCTACAGGAAGTTCCTACGAGCAGTACTTC
CDR3aa: CASSATGSSYEQYF

v_gene: TRBV19
d_gene: NA
abundance: once
j_gene: TRBJ1-2
CDR3nt: TGTGCCAGTAGGACATCAAGGATTAACTATGGCTACACCTTC
CDR3aa: CASRTSRINYGYTF

v_gene: TRBV12-3/TRBV12-4
d_gene: NA
abundance: many
j_gene: TRBJ2-1
CDR3nt: TGTGCCAGCAACTCCCCCGGACTAACCTACAATGAGCAGTTCTTC
CDR3aa: CASNSPGLTYNEQFF

v_gene: TRBV5-1
d_gene: NA
abundance: few
j_gene: TRBJ1-2
CDR3nt: TGCGCCAGCAGCCCCTCAACTAACTATGGCTACACCTTC
CDR3aa: CASSPSTNYGYTF

v_gene: TRBV12-3/TRBV12-4
d_gene: NA
abundance: few
j_gene: TRBJ2-4
CDR3nt: TGTGCCAGCAGTTTAACGAGGGTAACCAAAAACATTCAGTACTTC
CDR3aa: CASSLTRVTKNIQYF

v_gene: TRBV11-3
d_gene: NA
abundance: NA
j_gene: TRBJ2-7
CDR3nt: TGTGCCAGCAGCCTCCTCGGGGAGGCCCACGAGCAGTACTTC
CDR3aa: CASSLLGEAHEQYF

v_gene: TRBV5-1
d_gene: NA
abundance: few
j_gene: TRBJ1-5
CDR3nt: TGCGCCAGCAGCTTGGTTCCGGGTGGGAGCAATCAGCCCCAGCATTTT
CDR3aa: CASSLVPGGSNQPQHF